Reported below is one TCR beta chain. What it binds is not known. This entry belongs to a study of T cell responses to AZD1222 COVID-19 vaccine. Study-wide context: Some second doses came at about 4 weeks and others at about 12 weeks; these were pooled. Regarding the study as a whole: Once two AZD1222 doses were given, Spike-specific TCR breadth and depth went up. Females made up more of the donors, who were largely white British, and clonal diversity may have come out too low. Just a handful of AZD1222 recipients tested seropositive at baseline.

The protocol was immunoSEQ multiplex PCR, while the TCRdb copy is restricted to in-frame clones and leaves out a portion. The sample lists approximately 110,000 clones, around 90% occurring once. Sequenced material: peripheral blood, taken on day 0 of AZD1222 vaccination. This clonotype was obtained from an adult in good health.

CDR3 DNA: TGTGCCAGCGGTTACAGGGCGCAGACGGAGACCCAGTACTTC. It specifies CASGYRAQTETQYF. The rearrangement joins TRBV7-9 to TRBJ2-5; D is perhaps TRBD1 (6 bases). The CDR3 consists of 14 residues. The V gene's germline CDR1 is SEHNR and CDR2 FQNEAQ (reference sequence). Trimming shortened V by 8 bases and J by 5 bases, and 18 bases separated the two germline ends.